These 10 T cell receptor beta chains share one sample of origin, sequenced in a study of CD8+CD57+ T cells in acquired aplastic anemia. Flow cytometry had shown expanded CD8+CD57+ cells in the patients chosen for sequencing. Profiles of TCR beta VDJ and CDR3 were generated from a genomic DNA template. TCRdb reprocessed the reads with MiXCR, giving one entry per CDR3 protein. The sample lists fewer than 200,000 distinct CDR3 sequences, around half occurring once. The sample consisted of sorted CD4+, CD8+, or CD8+CD57+ T cells (not recorded which) from PBMCs. The receptors come from a human donor with aplastic anemia.

This clonotype has at least ten counts. The rearrangement uses TRBV7-2 and TRBJ2-7; 7 bases are shared with TRBD2. Per the germline V gene, CDR1 is SGHTA and CDR2 is FQGNSA. V lost 7 bases, J lost 6 bases, and 12 bases stayed unmatched. This CDR3 contains 14 residues. The CDR3 nucleotides are TGTGCCAGCACCATTAGCGGGCAGTACGGCGAGCAGTACTTC. Translation: CASTISGQYGEQYF.

This rearrangement joins TRBV15 to TRBJ2-5; D gene uncertain. The length of the CDR3 is 12 residues. V was shortened by 3 bases and J by 5 bases, with 7 bases between the two germline ends. The V gene's germline CDR1 is LNHNV and CDR2 YYDKDF (reference sequence). The CDR3 nucleotides are TGTGCCACCAGCAGTGGGGTGGAGACCCAGTACTTC. It specifies CATSSGVETQYF.

Many counts were recorded for this clonotype. The genes are TRBV7-8 and TRBJ2-4; 7 bases agree with TRBD2. This CDR3 comprises 15 residues. V shed 4 bases, J shed 4 bases, and the junction held 7 bases outside the gene matches. Germline V gives CDR1 SGHVS, CDR2 FQNEAQ. As DNA, the CDR3 is TGTGCCAGCAGCTCCGGGGCTAGCGGAAAAAACATTCAGTACTTC. It codes for CASSSGASGKNIQYF.

This clonotype was seen at least ten times. The V and J genes are TRBV10-3 and TRBJ1-4; no firm D call. Trimming removed 3 bases at V and 7 bases at J, with 12 bases between. Germline V gene data show CDR1 as ENHRY and CDR2 as SYGVKD. The CDR3 length is 14 residues. CDR3 loop: CAISDSEEGEKLFF. DNA of the CDR3: TGTGCCATCAGTGACTCGGAAGAGGGTGAAAAACTGTTTTTT.

V gene TRBV19 combines with J gene TRBJ1-5; perhaps TRBD1 as D (6 bases). Trimming pared 8 bases from V and 7 bases from J, leaving 18 bases between. This CDR3 has 14 amino acids. CDR1 is LNHDA and CDR2 is SQIVND in the germline V gene (reference sequence). The DNA of the CDR3 is TGTGCCAGTTTCCCCGACAGGCAGGGACAGCCCCAGCATTTT. Its translation: CASFPDRQGQPQHF.

The rearrangement links TRBV30 to TRBJ1-1; D gene ambiguous. V dropped 2 bases and J dropped 6 bases, with 7 bases sitting between them. There are 11 residues in the CDR3. Germline V gene sequence: CDR1 GTSNPN, CDR2 SVGIG (reference sequence). The CDR3 DNA reads TGTGCCTGGAGTAGGAGGGCTGAAGCTTTCTTT. It translates to CAWSRRAEAFF.

The chain couples TRBV7-9 to TRBJ1-2; no definite D call. CDR1 and CDR2 from the germline V gene are SEHNR and FQNEAQ (reference sequence). Trimming left V 3 bases short and J 8 bases short, with 10 bases between. This CDR3 region has 12 residues. As DNA, the CDR3 is TGTGCCAGCAGCTTTGGGGATGGCGGCTACACCTTC. This encodes CASSFGDGGYTF.

This chain joins TRBV18 and TRBJ1-1; 7 nucleotides align to TRBD1. This CDR3 has 14 residues. J gave up 7 bases and V 3 bases, and 8 bases lay outside the gene matches. Germline V gene lookup returns CDR1 KGHSH and CDR2 LQKENI. The CDR3 sequence: CASSPPGQHIEAFF. For the CDR3, the DNA is TGTGCCAGCTCACCCCCGGGACAGCACATTGAAGCTTTCTTT.

This clonotype came up a few times. A much larger clonotype is one base distant, so this may be a read error. The chain joins TRBV20-1 to TRBJ2-5; D is perhaps TRBD2 (6 bases). Trimming removed 3 bases at V and 2 bases at J, with 10 bases between. Germline V gives CDR1 DFQATT, CDR2 SNEGSKA (reference sequence). The CDR3 is 13 amino acids. CDR3 sequence: CSASGRGQETQYF. Written as DNA, the CDR3 is TGCAGTGCTAGCGGCCGGGGGCAAGAGACCCAGTACTTC.

This clonotype was detected ten times or more. The V and J genes are TRBV3-1 and TRBJ2-1; D is possibly TRBD1 or TRBD2 (5 bases each). The V gene lost 3 bases and the J gene lost 3 bases, with 9 bases spanning the gap. Per germline, CDR1 LGHDT and CDR2 YNNKEL (reference sequence). The CDR3 runs to 14 residues. For the CDR3, the DNA is TGTGCCAGCAGCCAGACGGGGCTCTACAATGAGCAGTTCTTC. Translation gives CASSQTGLYNEQFF.